This entry lists 10 T cell receptor beta chains sequenced from one sample in a study of shared clonotypes between healthy human individuals (dated by TCRdb to 2020 to 2022). Libraries were made using the immunoSEQ multiplex PCR assay. TCRdb re-hosts the immuneACCESS table, in-frame sequences only. Its copies lack some clones; in the studies checked, an unresolved V gene accounts for under half of them, and the cause for the rest is not known. Across this sample there are about 1.5 million clones, with approximately 98% seen only once. The ten largest account for 0.45% of the sample. The specimen was naive CD4+ T cells sorted from blood. The label giving this sample's cell subset or site can be read as: CD45RA+ positively selected. Receptors originate from a man aged 25-45 years in good health.

V usage is TRBV5-1 and J usage is TRBJ2-1; 9 positions match TRBD2. CDR1 and CDR2 (germline): SGHRS, YFSETQ. The CDR3 is 15 amino acids. Trimming at V came to 4 bases and at J to 10 bases, leaving 12 bases not matched to a gene. CDR3 in amino acids: CASSPGLARITEQFF. The CDR3 DNA follows: TGCGCCAGCAGCCCGGGACTAGCCCGAATAACCGAGCAGTTCTTC.

A remark on this clone: The junction shows a germline mismatch at one end, possibly a read error. The chain combines TRBV27 with TRBJ2-7; D unclear. Germline V gene data show CDR1 as MNHEY and CDR2 as SMNVEV (reference sequence). The CDR3 spans 13 residues. The CDR3 nucleotides are TGTGCCAGCAGACGGACGGGCAACTACGAGCAGCACTTC. Residues: CASRRTGNYEQHF.

This clone occurred once. This chain links TRBV30 with TRBJ1-1, with TRBD1 matching over 8 bases. V lost 5 bases and J lost 3; bases outside the gene matches: 2. CDR1 GTSNPN and CDR2 SVGIG come from the germline V gene (reference sequence). This CDR3 comprises 12 residues. CDR3 sequence: CAWGQGYTEAFF. CDR3 DNA: TGTGCCTGGGGACAGGGATACACTGAAGCTTTCTTT.

The J gene is TRBJ2-3, the V gene TRBV10-3; 7 bases agree with TRBD2. The V gene end was trimmed by 10 bases and the J gene end by 4 bases; junction bases not matched to a gene: 8. CDR1 is ENHRY, CDR2 SYGVKD, per germline. The CDR3 covers 13 residues. Here the CDR3 reads CASRDYRADTQYF. The CDR3 DNA reads TGTGCCAGCAGGGACTACCGAGCAGATACGCAGTATTTT.

The chain uses TRBV4-1 and TRBJ2-5; unclear D gene. Trimming cost V 1 base and J 4 bases, with 10 bases left between them. CDR3 size: 14 residues. CDR1 MGHRA and CDR2 YSYEKL come from the germline V gene. The CDR3 loop reads CASSQVPTGETQYF. The CDR3 DNA reads as TGCGCCAGCAGCCAAGTGCCTACTGGAGAGACCCAGTACTTC.

DNA of the CDR3: TGTGCCAGCAGTGGGCAGGGCCAAGGGAATAACTATGGCTACACCTTC. This sequence encodes CASSGQGQGNNYGYTF. The V gene is TRBV25-1, the J gene TRBJ1-2, with D possibly being TRBD1 (5 bases). This CDR3 spans 16 amino acids. Germline V gene sequence: CDR1 MGHDK, CDR2 SYGVNS. Trimming took 4 bases from V and 1 from J, leaving 16 bases between them.

The genes are TRBV29-1 and TRBJ2-5; no reliable D call. The CDR3 length is 14 residues. Trimming left V 3 bases short and J 5 bases short, with 16 bases between. Germline CDR1 reads SQVTM; CDR2 reads ANQGSEA. CDR3 protein: CSVEGRASIETQYF. In DNA, the CDR3 is TGCAGCGTTGAGGGCAGAGCTTCTATTGAGACCCAGTACTTC. Drawing the rest from reference TRBV29-1 and TRBJ2-5, the complete variable domain is SAVISQKPSRDICQRGTSLTIQCQVDSQVTMMFWYRQQPGQSLTLIATANQGSEATYESGFVIDKFPISRPNLTFSTLTVSNMSPEDSSIYLCSVEGRASIETQYFGPGTRLLVL.

The chain combines TRBV5-1 with TRBJ1-5; no reliable D call. Deletions cut 4 bases from V and 5 bases from J, with 10 bases between. Germline CDR1 reads SGHRS; CDR2 reads YFSETQ. The CDR3 totals 13 residues. The CDR3 loop reads CASSRDLDQPQHF. CDR3 DNA: TGCGCCAGCAGCCGGGATCTCGATCAGCCCCAGCATTTT.

The chain is built from TRBV2 and TRBJ2-1, with 12 bases that match TRBD2. CDR1 is SNHLY, CDR2 FYNNEI, per germline. Unmatched junction bases numbered 21, after V lost 7 bases and J lost 8 bases. The CDR3 has 19 amino acids. The CDR3 region has the DNA TGTGCCAGCACCATACCCCTAGCGGGAGGGCCCTCAAATTCGCATGAGCAGTTCTTC. Encoded protein: CASTIPLAGGPSNSHEQFF.

This sequence joins TRBV19 and TRBJ2-7; a possible D gene is TRBD1 (6 bases). V lost 7 bases and J lost 0, with 10 bases in between. CDR1 is LNHDA and CDR2 is SQIVND in the germline V gene (reference sequence). This CDR3 is built from 13 residues. The CDR3 reads CASMSDSSYEQYF. In DNA form, the CDR3 reads TGTGCCAGTATGTCGGACAGCTCCTACGAGCAGTACTTC.